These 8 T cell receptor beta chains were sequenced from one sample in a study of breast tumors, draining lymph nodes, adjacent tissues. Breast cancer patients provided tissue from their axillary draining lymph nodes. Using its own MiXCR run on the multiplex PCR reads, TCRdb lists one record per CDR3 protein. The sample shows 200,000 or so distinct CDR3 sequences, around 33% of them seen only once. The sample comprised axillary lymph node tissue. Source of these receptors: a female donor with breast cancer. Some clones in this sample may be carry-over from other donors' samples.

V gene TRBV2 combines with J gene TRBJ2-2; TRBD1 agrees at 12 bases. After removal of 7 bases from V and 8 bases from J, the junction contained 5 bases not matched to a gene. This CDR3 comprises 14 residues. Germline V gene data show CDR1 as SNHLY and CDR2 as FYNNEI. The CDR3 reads CASIRDRGQGELFF. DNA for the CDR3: TGTGCCAGCATCCGGGACAGGGGGCAGGGGGAGCTGTTTTTT.

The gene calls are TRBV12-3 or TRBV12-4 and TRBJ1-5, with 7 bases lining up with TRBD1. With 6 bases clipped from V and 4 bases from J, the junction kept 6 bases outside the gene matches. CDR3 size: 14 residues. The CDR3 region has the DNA TGTGCCAGCAGCCTGCGACAGGGTAATCAGCCCCAGCATTTT. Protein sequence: CASSLRQGNQPQHF.

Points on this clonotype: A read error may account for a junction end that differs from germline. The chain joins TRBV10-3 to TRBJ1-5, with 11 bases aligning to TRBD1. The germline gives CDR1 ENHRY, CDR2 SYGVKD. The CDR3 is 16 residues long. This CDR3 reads CATSGTGGRSNQPQHF. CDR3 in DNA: TGTGCCACCAGTGGGACAGGGGGGCGTAGCAATCAGCCCCAGCATTTT.

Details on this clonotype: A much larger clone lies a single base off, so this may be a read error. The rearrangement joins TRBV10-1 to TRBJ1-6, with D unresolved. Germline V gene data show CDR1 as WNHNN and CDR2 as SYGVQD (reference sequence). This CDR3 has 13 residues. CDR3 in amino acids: CAGSDFVDSPLHF. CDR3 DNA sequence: TGCGCCGGCAGTGATTTTGTGGATTCACCCCTCCACTTT.

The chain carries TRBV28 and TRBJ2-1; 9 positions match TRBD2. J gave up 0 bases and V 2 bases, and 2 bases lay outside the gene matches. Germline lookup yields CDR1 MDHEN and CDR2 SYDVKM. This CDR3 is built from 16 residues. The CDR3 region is CASSLTSGRSYNEQFF. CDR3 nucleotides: TGTGCCAGCAGTTTAACTAGCGGGCGCTCCTACAATGAGCAGTTCTTC.

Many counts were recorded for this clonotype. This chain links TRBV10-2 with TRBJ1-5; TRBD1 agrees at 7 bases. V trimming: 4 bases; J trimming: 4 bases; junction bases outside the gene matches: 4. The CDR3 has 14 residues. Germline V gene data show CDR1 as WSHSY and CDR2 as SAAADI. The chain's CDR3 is CASSGWTGNQPQHF. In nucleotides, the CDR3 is TGCGCCAGCAGTGGCTGGACAGGTAATCAGCCCCAGCATTTT.

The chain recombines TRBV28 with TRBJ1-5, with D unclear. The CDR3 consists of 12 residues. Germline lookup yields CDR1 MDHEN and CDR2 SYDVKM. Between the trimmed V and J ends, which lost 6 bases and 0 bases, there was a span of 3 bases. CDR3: CASRSSNQPQHF. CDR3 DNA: TGTGCCAGCAGATCTAGCAATCAGCCCCAGCATTTT.

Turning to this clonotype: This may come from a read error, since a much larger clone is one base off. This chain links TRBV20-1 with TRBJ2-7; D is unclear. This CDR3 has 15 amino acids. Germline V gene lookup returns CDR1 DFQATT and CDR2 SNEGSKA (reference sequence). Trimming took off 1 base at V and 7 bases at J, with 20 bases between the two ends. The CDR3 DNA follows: TGCAGTGCTAGAGGGTCCTCGGTGGCAGCTCTTGAGCAGTACTTC. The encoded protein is CSARGSSVAALEQYF.